Shown below are 2 T cell receptor beta chains from a single sample sequenced in a study of blood T cell repertoires in COVID-19. The repertoire was sequenced with immunoSEQ multiplex PCR; TCRdb's copy has only in-frame clones and lacks some. The top ten hold around 0.63% of the sample, which has about 150,000 clones, approximately 85% seen once. Sequencing was carried out using peripheral blood. The receptor source for this set is a man in his sixties with COVID-19, enrolled during active disease.

This clone was seen a few times. The chain uses TRBV6-5 and TRBJ1-3, with D hard to call. V lost 4 bases and J 10 bases, leaving 8 bases between the germline ends. This CDR3 has 11 residues. Germline V gene data show CDR1 as MNHEY and CDR2 as SVGAGI. CDR3 sequence: CASSSSGTIYF. As DNA, the CDR3 is TGTGCCAGCAGTTCCAGCGGGACCATATATTTT.

As for this clone: The junction departs from germline at one end; a sequencing error may be responsible. The gene calls are TRBV5-1 and TRBJ1-1; 10 bases align to TRBD1. This CDR3 is 16 amino acids long. Germline CDR1 reads SGHRS; CDR2 reads YFSETQ. Here the CDR3 DNA reads TGCGCCAGCACCTTGGGACAGGGGCCTTTAAACACTGAAGCTTTCTTT. Translated: CASTLGQGPLNTEAFF.